This paragraph covers one T cell receptor beta chain sequence. Its antigen is unknown. These data originate in a study of T cells in localized non-small cell lung cancer. The J segment lost 3 bases and the V segment lost 1 base, leaving 6 bases of the junction unmatched. The CDR3 runs 16 residues. CDR1 and CDR2 from the germline V gene are LGHNA and YNFKEQ. Profiling relied on immunoSEQ multiplex PCR, and the TCRdb table lists in-frame clones only, not all of them. The repertoire has around 41,000 clones, 86% of them found once; the top ten carry roughly 7.7%. Study-level points and caveats: Measurement of T cell clonality placed uninvolved adjacent lung highest, above the level in tumor. Turning up in adjacent lung were a median 57 of the top 100 tumor clones. Those with higher blood T cell density had longer overall survival.

The chain uses TRBV4-2 and TRBJ2-7; 10 bases line up with TRBD2. The TCR was taken from a woman aged 18 to 55 with stage III lung adenocarcinoma. Sequenced here: peripheral blood, sampled before any cancer treatment. In DNA form, the CDR3 reads TGTGCCAGCAGCCAAGCGACTAGCGGGTCCTTCTACGAGCAGTACTTC. It encodes CASSQATSGSFYEQYF.